The 17 T cell receptor beta chains below all came from one sample that was sequenced in a study of cytomegalovirus exposure and HLA in healthy donors. The study ran its PCR with 60 Vbeta and 13 Jbeta primers. Sequencing used immunoSEQ multiplex PCR; TCRdb keeps in-frame clones, though not all of them. The repertoire has roughly 120,000 clones, around 77% of them found once; the top ten carry around 5.8%. Sample: PBMCs. The receptors stem from a man between 18 and 29 years old in good health and CMV-seropositive.

The chain is built from TRBV2 and TRBJ2-3, with D perhaps matching TRBD2 (6 bases). This CDR3 comprises 15 residues. Germline V gene lookup returns CDR1 SNHLY and CDR2 FYNNEI. The V and J ends lost 4 bases and 3 bases respectively, with 14 bases between them. CDR3 in amino acids: CASSVSGGSTDTQYF. CDR3 DNA sequence: TGTGCCAGCAGTGTGTCAGGAGGGAGTACAGATACGCAGTATTTT.

The rearrangement joins TRBV5-1 to TRBJ2-4; TRBD1 might be the D (5 bases). This CDR3 contains 16 residues. Trimming stripped 3 bases from V and 0 bases from J, with 13 bases between. CDR1 SGHRS and CDR2 YFSETQ come from the germline V gene. For the CDR3, the DNA is TGCGCCAGCAGCTATGGACACCTAGTAGCCAAAAACATTCAGTACTTC. Translated, it gives CASSYGHLVAKNIQYF.

This chain links TRBV6-6 with TRBJ2-5, with D maybe TRBD1 (6 bases). The ends were cut back, 4 bases at V and 3 bases at J, with 12 bases in the middle. This CDR3 has 14 amino acids. From germline, CDR1 is MNHNY and CDR2 SVGAGI (reference sequence). CDR3 sequence: CASSLWTEEETQYF. The CDR3 DNA follows: TGTGCCAGCAGTTTGTGGACAGAAGAAGAGACCCAGTACTTC.

This clone was recorded a few times. The chain is built from TRBV5-4 and TRBJ2-1, with 11 bases matching TRBD2. Germline loops: CDR1 SGHNT, CDR2 YYREEE (reference sequence). J gave up 6 bases and V 4 bases, and 12 bases lay outside the gene matches. There are 17 residues in the CDR3. The CDR3 DNA is TGTGCCAGCAGCGTGACTAGCGGGAACCCATCTCTCAATGAGCAGTTCTTC. Its protein product is CASSVTSGNPSLNEQFF.

This chain links TRBV4-2 with TRBJ1-2; D is unclear. CDR3 length: 17 amino acids. Germline V gene data show CDR1 as LGHNA and CDR2 as YNFKEQ. V shed 3 bases and J shed 2 bases, with 19 bases lying between them. CDR3 DNA sequence: TGTGCCAGCAGCCATGACCTCTCCCGGCGGCAGAACTATGGCTACACCTTC. This encodes CASSHDLSRRQNYGYTF.

This clone has a single count. The V gene is TRBV9, the J gene TRBJ2-7; TRBD2 agrees at 13 bases. Trimming at V came to 1 base and at J to 5 bases, leaving 3 bases not matched to a gene. The CDR3 is made up of 15 amino acids. CDR1 and CDR2 from the germline V gene are SGDLS and YYNGEE. For the CDR3, the DNA is TGTGCCAGCAGCGTAAGAGGGACTAGCGGGAACGAGCAGTACTTC. It translates to CASSVRGTSGNEQYF.

V usage is TRBV5-8 and J usage is TRBJ2-7; 12 bases line up with TRBD2. Germline lookup yields CDR1 SGHTS and CDR2 YDEGEE. The CDR3 is 16 residues long. With V trimmed by 3 bases and J by 2 bases, 6 bases remained unmatched. The CDR3 loop reads CASSSRTSGTTYEQYF. CDR3 nucleotide sequence: TGTGCCAGCAGCTCCCGGACTAGCGGGACAACCTACGAGCAGTACTTC.

The chain combines TRBV6-5 with TRBJ1-2, with 7 bases lining up with TRBD1. Unmatched junction bases numbered 6, after V lost 7 bases and J lost 4 bases. The CDR3 is made up of 13 amino acids. Germline values: CDR1 MNHEY, CDR2 SVGAGI. The CDR3 DNA reads TGTGCCAGCACCTGGGACAGAACCTATGGCTACACCTTC. Translation: CASTWDRTYGYTF.

The J gene is TRBJ2-1, the V gene TRBV10-1; D might be TRBD2 (6 bases). Trimming cost V 1 base and J 0 bases, with 19 bases left between them. CDR3 length: 19 amino acids. Per germline, CDR1 WNHNN and CDR2 SYGVQD (reference sequence). CDR3: CASSEFGSGPLSSYNEQFF. CDR3 nucleotides: TGCGCCAGCAGTGAGTTCGGTAGCGGCCCCCTGAGCTCCTACAATGAGCAGTTCTTC.

V usage is TRBV27 and J usage is TRBJ2-1, with unresolved D. This CDR3 spans 15 amino acids. Germline-derived CDR1 and CDR2 are MNHEY and SMNVEV (reference sequence). With 4 bases removed from V and 0 bases from J, the gap between germline ends came to 10 bases. The CDR3 DNA is TGTGCCAGCAGTTCTGAGGAGAGCTCCTACAATGAGCAGTTCTTC. This gives the protein CASSSEESSYNEQFF.

V gene TRBV12-2 combines with J gene TRBJ2-7; the table's D call, TRBD1, was not checked against the DNA. TRBV12-2 is given as a pseudogene. This CDR3 has 17 amino acids. The CDR3 reads CASRCSIQGASSYEQYF. As DNA, the CDR3 is TGTGCAAGTCGTTGCTCTATACAGGGGGCATCCTCCTACGAGCAGTACTTC.

DNA of the CDR3: TGTGCCAGCAGTTTAGCCGTTACAGGGACCAACACTGAAGCTTTCTTT. Encoded protein: CASSLAVTGTNTEAFF. The chain has TRBV27 and TRBJ1-1; D is possibly TRBD1 (6 bases). The CDR3 runs to 16 residues. V was cut by 2 bases and J by 2 bases, with 15 bases left in between. Germline V lookup: CDR1 MNHEY, CDR2 SMNVEV (reference sequence).

The chain employs TRBV30 and TRBJ1-4; D is uncertain. V lost 0 bases to trimming and J lost 5 bases, with 10 bases between them. Per germline, CDR1 GTSNPN and CDR2 SVGIG (reference sequence). The CDR3 has 14 amino acids. For the CDR3, the DNA is TGTGCCTGGAGTGTAGCGGGAGGAAATGAAAAACTGTTTTTT. Translated, it gives CAWSVAGGNEKLFF.

The chain uses TRBV5-6 and TRBJ1-6; 9 bases line up with TRBD1. With 3 bases clipped from V and 9 bases from J, the junction kept 10 bases outside the gene matches. This CDR3 has 16 residues. Per the germline V gene, CDR1 is SGHDT and CDR2 is YYEEEE. CDR3 sequence reads: CASSYRGHDFGSPLHF. For the CDR3, the DNA is TGTGCCAGCAGCTACAGGGGGCATGACTTTGGTTCACCCCTCCACTTT.

V is TRBV7-2 and J is TRBJ2-7, with D possibly being TRBD2 (6 bases). The CDR3 is made up of 13 amino acids. The ends were cut back, 4 bases at V and 1 base at J, with 8 bases in the middle. Germline-derived CDR1 and CDR2 are SGHTA and FQGNSA. This CDR3 is CASSWGLSYEQYF. The CDR3 DNA reads TGTGCCAGCAGCTGGGGACTTTCCTACGAGCAGTACTTC.

The V call is TRBV5-4, the J call TRBJ1-2; 7 nucleotides agree with TRBD1. Germline CDR1 is SGHNT and CDR2 is YYREEE (reference sequence). With V trimmed by 3 bases and J by 8 bases, 16 bases remained unmatched. CDR3 size: 16 residues. CDR3 amino acids: CASSSFLDREPVGYTF. The CDR3 bases are TGTGCCAGCAGCTCATTCCTTGACAGGGAACCTGTGGGCTACACCTTC.

The gene calls are TRBV29-1 and TRBJ2-3, with 10 bases lining up with TRBD1. Trimming cost V 4 bases and J 3 bases; bases outside gene matches: 4. The germline gives CDR1 SQVTM, CDR2 ANQGSEA. The CDR3 is 14 residues long. CDR3 sequence: CSVAGTGETDTQYF. CDR3 in DNA: TGCAGCGTTGCCGGGACAGGGGAAACAGATACGCAGTATTTT.